This TCR beta chain derives from a study of blood T cells in healthy people across ages. CDR3 length: 13 amino acids. In germline, CDR1 is ENHRY, CDR2 SYGVKD. Between the trimmed V and J ends, which lost 6 bases and 1 base, there was a span of 4 bases. Together with a sample-barcoded 5' primer, a J-beta primer mix was included in a second PCR lasting about 7 to 12 cycles. In TCRdb, the 5' RACE reads were re-called with MiXCR into one record per CDR3 protein. The sample lists about 640,000 distinct CDR3 sequences, about 53% occurring once. The sample taken for sequencing was blood. This rearrangement joins TRBV10-3 to TRBJ2-6, with D unresolved. The TCR comes from a man in his 60s in good health. The CDR3 nucleotides read TGTGCCATCAGGGGTTCTGGGGCCAACGTCCTGACTTTC. It translates to CAIRGSGANVLTF.